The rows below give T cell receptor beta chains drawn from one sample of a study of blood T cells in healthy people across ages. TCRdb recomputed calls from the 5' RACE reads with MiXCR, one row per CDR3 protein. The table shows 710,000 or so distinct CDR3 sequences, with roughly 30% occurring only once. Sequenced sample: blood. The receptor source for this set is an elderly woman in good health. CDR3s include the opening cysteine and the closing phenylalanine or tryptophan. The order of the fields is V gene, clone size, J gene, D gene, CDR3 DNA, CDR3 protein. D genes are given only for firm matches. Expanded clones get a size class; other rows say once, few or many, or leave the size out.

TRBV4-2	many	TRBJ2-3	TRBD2	TGTGCCAGCAGCCTGGGACTAGCGGACAGCACAGATACGCAGTATTTT	CASSLGLADSTDTQYF
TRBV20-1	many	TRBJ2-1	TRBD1	TGCAGTGCCGAACTAAGGGGGCTGAGGAATGAGCAGTTCTTC	CSAELRGLRNEQFF
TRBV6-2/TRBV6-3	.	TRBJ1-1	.	TGTGCCAGTAGTTCTACCATCTGGACCACTGAAGCTTTCTTT	CASSSTIWTTEAFF
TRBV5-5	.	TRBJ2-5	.	TGTGCCAGCAGCTTTCAAACTAGCTTATTAGAGACCCAGTACTTC	CASSFQTSLLETQYF
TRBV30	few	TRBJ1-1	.	TGTGCCTGGAGTGTATTTGGCGGGACTGAAGCTTTCTTT	CAWSVFGGTEAFF
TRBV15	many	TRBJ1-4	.	TGTGCCACCAGCAGAGATCAGGGGAAGGATGAAAAACTGTTTTTT	CATSRDQGKDEKLFF
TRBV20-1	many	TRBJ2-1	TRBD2	TGCAGTGCTCGAGGGCGGGGGGCCACCTACAATGAGCAGTTCTTC	CSARGRGATYNEQFF
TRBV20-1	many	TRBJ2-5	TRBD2	TGCAGTGCTAGCCCCCCGGCGGGGGTGGAGACCCAGTACTTC	CSASPPAGVETQYF
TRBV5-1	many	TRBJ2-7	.	TGCGCCAGCAGCTTGGAACCCCTCGGCTCCTACGAGCAGTACTTC	CASSLEPLGSYEQYF
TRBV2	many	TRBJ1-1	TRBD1	TGTGCCAGCAGAAGAGACAGGGAAGGCACTGAAGCTTTCTTT	CASRRDREGTEAFF
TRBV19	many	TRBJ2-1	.	TGTGCCAGTAGGACTGTGTCAACAGGGACCTACAATGAGCAGTTCTTC	CASRTVSTGTYNEQFF
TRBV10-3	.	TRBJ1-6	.	TGTGCCATCAGTGAGCCCCGGGTTAATTCACCCCTCCACTTT	CAISEPRVNSPLHF